A single sample gave rise to the 15 T cell receptor beta chains below, sequenced in a study of spatial heterogeneity in lung cancer. Overall study findings and caveats: In tumors, expanded intratumoral alpha and beta TCR counts tracked mutation counts.

In TCRdb, the 5' RACE reads were re-called with MiXCR into one record per CDR3 protein. This table has approximately 2,300 distinct CDR3 sequences, approximately 16% appearing once. Time point given: sample taken at primary tumor resection. Their antigen targets remain unknown. Sequences were derived from lung tumor tissue, sampled at surgery. Source of these receptors: a male donor with early-stage non-small cell lung cancer.

The chain uses TRBV29-1 and TRBJ2-2; 7 bases match TRBD1. The trim removed 6 bases at V and 1 base at J, leaving 5 bases unmatched. This CDR3 is built from 14 residues. Germline V CDR1 and CDR2: SQVTM, ANQGSEA. CDR3 in DNA: TGCAGCGTGCTGACAGGGATGAACACCGGGGAGCTGTTTTTT. Its protein is CSVLTGMNTGELFF.

In its sample, this clonotype is medium-sized (0.01 to 0.1%). J is TRBJ2-6 and V is TRBV19; no firm D call. This CDR3 is 12 amino acids long. V lost 8 bases to trimming and J lost 2 bases, with 4 bases between them. Germline V gene data show CDR1 as LNHDA and CDR2 as SQIVND (reference sequence). Here the CDR3 DNA reads TGTGCCAGTTTGGCTGGGGCCAACGTCCTGACTTTC. This sequence encodes CASLAGANVLTF.

The chain carries TRBV6-2 or TRBV6-3 and TRBJ2-5; 8 bases line up with TRBD2. The germline V gene has CDR1 MNHEY and CDR2 SVGEGT. This CDR3 comprises 16 residues. Unmatched junction bases numbered 13, after V lost 5 bases and J lost 5 bases. This chain's CDR3 is CASSSSYGLARETQYF. The CDR3 DNA reads TGTGCCAGCAGTAGCTCCTACGGACTAGCAAGGGAGACCCAGTACTTC.

Within the sample, this clonotype is medium-sized (0.01 to 0.1%). The V call is TRBV2, the J call TRBJ2-1; D is uncertain. Trimming removed 4 bases from V and 0 bases from J, with 7 bases in between. This CDR3 is 14 amino acids long. Germline CDR1 is SNHLY and CDR2 is FYNNEI. Here the CDR3 DNA reads TGTGCCAGCAGTGCGGATAGCTCCTACAATGAGCAGTTCTTC. Amino acids: CASSADSSYNEQFF.

This clonotype was recorded many times. The CDR3 spells CASSFLGTDTQYF. The CDR3 coding sequence is TGTGCCAGCAGTTTCCTGGGGACAGATACGCAGTATTTT. The V call is TRBV27, the J call TRBJ2-3; D unresolved. The CDR3 runs 13 residues. V lost 3 bases, J lost 3 bases, and 7 bases lay in between. Looked up from germline, CDR1 is MNHEY and CDR2 is SMNVEV (reference sequence).

By share, this clonotype counts as medium-sized. The CDR3 DNA reads TGTGCCAGCAGTTTGACAGGGGACTATGGCTACACCTTC. Protein product: CASSLTGDYGYTF. The gene calls are TRBV27 and TRBJ1-2, with TRBD1 identical over 8 bases. The CDR3 runs to 13 residues. The ends lost 3 bases at V and 3 bases at J; junction bases unmatched: 0. Germline V gene data show CDR1 as MNHEY and CDR2 as SMNVEV (reference sequence).

The chain couples TRBV19 to TRBJ1-1; D possibly corresponds to TRBD1 (6 bases). The CDR3 is made up of 15 amino acids. V was clipped by 3 bases and J by 5 bases, with 16 bases between them. Germline CDR1 is LNHDA and CDR2 is SQIVND (reference sequence). As DNA, the CDR3 is TGTGCCAGTAGTATTTTTTATGGGGGGGCGACTGAAGCTTTCTTT. This codes for CASSIFYGGATEAFF.

This clonotype was recorded at least ten times. The chain carries TRBV5-1 and TRBJ1-2, with D unclear. This CDR3 region has 13 residues. Germline loops: CDR1 SGHRS, CDR2 YFSETQ. V lost 4 bases and J lost 5, with 12 bases in between. CDR3 region: CASSEDGSYGYTF. The CDR3 DNA sequence: TGCGCCAGCAGCGAGGACGGGTCGTATGGCTACACCTTC.

V is TRBV7-9 and J is TRBJ2-1, with D perhaps TRBD2 (6 bases). This CDR3 region has 12 residues. Trimming stripped 6 bases from V and 6 bases from J, with 9 bases between. Per germline, CDR1 SEHNR and CDR2 FQNEAQ (reference sequence). The CDR3 loop reads CASRQLANEQFF. The CDR3 bases are TGTGCCAGCAGACAACTAGCCAATGAGCAGTTCTTC. The whole variable domain, remainder taken from reference TRBV7-9 and TRBJ2-1, is DTGVSQNPRHKITKRGQNVTFRCDPISEHNRLYWYRQTLGQGPEFLTYFQNEAQLEKSRLLSDRFSAERPKGSFSTLEIQRTEQGDSAMYLCASRQLANEQFFGPGTRLTVL.

At least ten counts were recorded for this clonotype. CDR3 in DNA: TGTGCCAGCAGCTCCTACAGGAACACTGAAGCTTTCTTT. Protein: CASSSYRNTEAFF. The rearrangement joins TRBV9 to TRBJ1-1; D not certain. The CDR3 covers 13 residues. Germline CDR1 SGDLS, CDR2 YYNGEE. V lost 4 bases to trimming and J lost 1 base, with 8 bases between them.

This clonotype is medium-sized by share. The rearrangement uses TRBV23-1 and TRBJ1-1; D is ambiguous. TRBV23-1 is designated an ORF whose function remains uncertain. CDR3 length: 14 amino acids. V was cut by 4 bases and J by 4 bases, with 13 bases left in between. The CDR3 DNA follows: TGCGCCAGCAGTCCTAGGGTAGGCATCACTGAAGCTTTCTTT. Amino acid sequence: CASSPRVGITEAFF.

The J gene is TRBJ2-5, the V gene TRBV5-1, with 10 bases aligning to TRBD1. Germline V gene sequence: CDR1 SGHRS, CDR2 YFSETQ. Losses at the gene ends were 2 bases for V and 5 bases for J; bases not matched to a gene: 6. CDR3 size: 15 residues. Here the CDR3 DNA reads TGCGCCAGCAGCTTCACCGGGACAGGGGACGAGACCCAGTACTTC. This codes for CASSFTGTGDETQYF.

This clonotype is judged medium-sized (0.01 to 0.1%). V usage is TRBV7-3 and J usage is TRBJ2-2; D gene uncertain. The germline V and J ends were trimmed by 5 bases and 4 bases, with 8 bases remaining between them. Germline V gene sequence: CDR1 SGHTA, CDR2 FQGTGA. The CDR3 loop spans 13 amino acids. CDR3 coding DNA: TGTGCCAGCAGCGGGGTGCCCACCGGGGAGCTGTTTTTT. It specifies CASSGVPTGELFF. The full variable domain, rest sourced from reference TRBV7-3 and TRBJ2-2, is GAGVSQTPSNKVTEKGKYVELRCDPISGHTALYWYRQSLGQGPEFLIYFQGTGAADDSGLPNDRFFAVRPEGSVSTLKIQRTERGDSAVYLCASSGVPTGELFFGEGSRLTVL.

This clonotype is categorized as large. This sequence joins TRBV30 and TRBJ1-1; D not resolved. The CDR3 loop spans 14 amino acids. V shed 3 bases and J shed 0 bases, with 11 bases lying between them. Germline V gives CDR1 GTSNPN, CDR2 SVGIG (reference sequence). The CDR3 loop is CAWSRDNMNTEAFF. The DNA for the CDR3 is TGTGCCTGGAGCCGGGATAACATGAACACTGAAGCTTTCTTT.

This clonotype was recorded at least ten times. The chain links TRBV7-6 to TRBJ2-2; 7 positions agree with TRBD1. The trim removed 5 bases at V and 3 bases at J, leaving 12 bases unmatched. CDR3 size: 17 residues. The V gene's germline CDR1 is SGHVS and CDR2 FNYEAQ. CDR3 in amino acids: CASSNPREGGYTGELFF. CDR3 coding DNA: TGTGCCAGCAGCAATCCCCGGGAAGGGGGCTACACCGGGGAGCTGTTTTTT.